The source of this TCR beta chain is a study of CD8 T cells in Susac syndrome. Study-level background: Patients with Susac syndrome were therapy-naive, taking corticosteroids, with some also receiving intravenous immunoglobulin, or taking intravenous immunoglobulin alone at the time their blood was drawn.

Germline V CDR1 and CDR2: SGHTA, FQGNSA. The CDR3 is 13 residues long. J lost 3 bases, V lost 4 bases, and 3 bases had no gene match. Reverse transcription of roughly 0.5 to 1 ug RNA was performed with random hexamers. The immunoSEQ assay covered 54 Vbeta and 13 Jbeta segments for CDR3. MiXCR, run by TCRdb on the immunoSEQ multiplex PCR reads, gives a single entry per CDR3 protein. Of over 70,000 distinct CDR3 sequences in the sample, about 96% were seen once. TCR beta sequencing was performed on blood CD8+ and CD4+ T cells. Negative isolation yielded CD4+ and CD8+ T cells, and FACS enriched TEMRA cells.

The chain couples TRBV7-2 to TRBJ2-7; 7 nucleotides line up with TRBD1. Sample: CD8+ T cells from PBMCs. This sequence originates from a human donor with Susac syndrome. CDR3 nucleotides: TGTGCCAGCAGCTCCAGGGACAGCTACGAGCAGTACTTC. This translates into CASSSRDSYEQYF.